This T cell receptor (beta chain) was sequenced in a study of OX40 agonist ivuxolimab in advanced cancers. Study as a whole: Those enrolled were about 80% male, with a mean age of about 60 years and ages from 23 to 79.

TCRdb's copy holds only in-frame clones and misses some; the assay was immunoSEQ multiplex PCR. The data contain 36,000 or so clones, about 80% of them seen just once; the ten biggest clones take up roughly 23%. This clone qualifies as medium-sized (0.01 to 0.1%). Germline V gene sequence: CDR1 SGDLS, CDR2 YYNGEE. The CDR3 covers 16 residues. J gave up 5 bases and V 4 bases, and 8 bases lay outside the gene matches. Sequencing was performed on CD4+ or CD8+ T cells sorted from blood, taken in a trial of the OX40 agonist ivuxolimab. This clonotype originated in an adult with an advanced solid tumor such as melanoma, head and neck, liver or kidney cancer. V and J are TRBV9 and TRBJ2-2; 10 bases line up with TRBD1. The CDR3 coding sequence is TGTGCCAGCAGCTCCGGGACAGGGGTAAATACCGGGGAGCTGTTTTTT. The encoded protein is CASSSGTGVNTGELFF.